This TCR beta chain was captured by sequencing in a study of OX40 agonist ivuxolimab in advanced cancers. Study summary: Three dose-escalation patients had partial responses: one with hepatocellular carcinoma and two with cutaneous melanoma. Overall study results and limits: Relative to CD4+ cells, CD8+ T cells on average had more expanded clones. Also showing low normalized T-cell clonal expansion were some of the nonresponders.

Deletions cut 4 bases from V and 5 bases from J, with 11 bases between. This CDR3 has 13 residues. Germline CDR1 reads SGHRS; CDR2 reads YFSETQ. A word on this clone: Its matching antigen is unknown.

Clones were sequenced by immunoSEQ multiplex PCR, and TCRdb holds only the in-frame ones, with some missing. The sample lists about 58,000 clones; less than 90% were seen once. This TCR was recovered from an adult with an advanced solid tumor such as melanoma, head and neck, liver or kidney cancer. The source was CD4+ or CD8+ T cells sorted from blood, collected in a trial of the OX40 agonist ivuxolimab. The V and J genes are TRBV5-1 and TRBJ2-3, with D uncertain. The CDR3 reads CASSPQGLDTQYF. As DNA, the CDR3 is TGCGCCAGCAGCCCCCAAGGGTTAGATACGCAGTATTTT.